The 26 T cell receptor beta chains given below trace back to one sample, sequenced in a study of blood T cell repertoires in COVID-19. Produced via immunoSEQ multiplex PCR; TCRdb's table is partial and in-frame only. The sample has fewer than 250,000 clones, around 80% seen once. The specimen sequenced was peripheral blood. All receptors derive from a man aged 25-40 years with active or convalescent COVID-19.

This chain links TRBV6-5 with TRBJ1-1, with 10 positions matching TRBD1. This CDR3 is 15 amino acids long. Germline loops: CDR1 MNHEY, CDR2 SVGAGI. Germline trimming cut 6 bases from V and 5 bases from J; bases unmatched to any gene: 9. The CDR3 DNA sequence: TGTGCCAGCAGACCTAGACAGGGGGCTGTGACTGAAGCTTTCTTT. This translates into CASRPRQGAVTEAFF.

Turning to this clone: At the DNA level, this CDR3 is encoded by other sequences in the same sample as well. The chain joins TRBV28 to TRBJ2-1, with 9 bases that match TRBD2. There are 14 residues in the CDR3. Germline CDR1 and CDR2: MDHEN and SYDVKM. The V and J ends lost 6 bases and 7 bases, in that order; junction bases with no gene match: 7. CDR3 region: CASRLGLAGNEQFF. The CDR3, as DNA: TGTGCCAGCAGATTAGGGCTAGCGGGGAATGAGCAGTTCTTC.

The chain links TRBV28 to TRBJ2-7; D not certain. This CDR3 contains 12 residues. Germline assignment: CDR1 MDHEN and CDR2 SYDVKM. Trimming cost V 6 bases and J 3 bases, with 9 bases left between them. The CDR3 region is CASSIVIYEQYF. The CDR3 nucleotides read TGTGCCAGCAGCATAGTGATCTACGAGCAGTACTTC. The full variable domain, with the rest looked up from reference TRBV28 and TRBJ2-7, is DVKVTQSSRYLVKRTGEKVFLECVQDMDHENMFWYRQDPGLGLRLIYFSYDVKMKEKGDIPEGYSVSREKKERFSLILESASTNQTSMYLCASSIVIYEQYFGPGTRLTVT.

This clone was counted between two and nine times. The chain employs TRBV3-1 (or the pseudogene TRBV3-2) and TRBJ1-1; possible D gene TRBD1, 5 bases. Looked up from germline, CDR1 is LGHDT and CDR2 is YNNKEL (reference sequence). Trimming took 4 bases from V and 5 from J, leaving 11 bases between them. The CDR3 spans 13 residues. CDR3 DNA: TGTGCCAGCAGCCCCAGGGAGGGGACTGAAGCTTTCTTT. Amino acids: CASSPREGTEAFF.

The J gene is TRBJ2-1, the V gene TRBV5-1; possibly TRBD2 for D (6 bases). The V end was cut by 0 bases, the J end by 6 bases, with 19 bases between. Germline values: CDR1 SGHRS, CDR2 YFSETQ. This CDR3 region has 17 residues. The CDR3 DNA reads TGCGCCAGCAGCTTGGGATTACTAGGAAGGGGAGGCAATGAGCAGTTCTTC. It translates to CASSLGLLGRGGNEQFF.

This clone was seen a handful of times. This chain links TRBV6-2 or TRBV6-3 with TRBJ1-5, with a possible D match to TRBD1 (6 bases). The germline CDR1 and CDR2 sequences are MNHEY and SVGEGT. The CDR3 covers 14 residues. The V end was cut by 1 base, the J end by 5 bases, with 9 bases between. CDR3 sequence: CASSYFGGHQPQHF. The CDR3 nucleotides are TGTGCCAGCAGTTACTTTGGGGGCCATCAGCCCCAGCATTTT.

The chain recombines TRBV7-2 with TRBJ1-2; no clear D gene. This CDR3 is 11 amino acids long. Between the trimmed V and J ends, which lost 2 bases and 8 bases, there was a span of 6 bases. The V gene's germline CDR1 is SGHTA and CDR2 FQGNSA. CDR3 bases: TGTGCCAGCAGCTTAAGGAGCGGCTACACCTTC. Protein product: CASSLRSGYTF.

There are a few counts of this clone. The rearrangement joins TRBV7-2 to TRBJ2-1, with 9 bases lining up with TRBD1. CDR1 SGHTA and CDR2 FQGNSA come from the germline V gene. This CDR3 contains 16 residues. The trim removed 4 bases at V and 5 bases at J, leaving 9 bases unmatched. The CDR3 region has the DNA TGTGCCAGCAGCTCCCGGTGGGACAGGGTTAACAATGAGCAGTTCTTC. This sequence encodes CASSSRWDRVNNEQFF.

The chain links TRBV4-3 to TRBJ2-2, with 12 bases aligning to TRBD2. CDR1 is LGHNA, CDR2 YSLEER, per germline. The V gene end was trimmed by 2 bases and the J gene end by 2 bases; junction bases not matched to a gene: 6. This CDR3 is built from 18 residues. The CDR3 region is CASSQTLAGGPNTGELFF. DNA of the CDR3: TGCGCCAGCAGCCAAACCCTAGCGGGAGGGCCAAACACCGGGGAGCTGTTTTTT.

This chain links TRBV27 with TRBJ1-1; 8 bases align to TRBD1. Losses at the gene ends were 10 bases for V and 6 bases for J; bases not matched to a gene: 16. Germline V lookup: CDR1 MNHEY, CDR2 SMNVEV (reference sequence). The CDR3 length is 15 residues. This CDR3 reads CATSGQGNFGSEAFF. The CDR3 DNA reads TGTGCCACCTCCGGACAGGGAAATTTTGGGTCTGAAGCTTTCTTT.

The rearrangement links TRBV7-2 to TRBJ1-3, with D perhaps matching TRBD1 (5 bases). The CDR3 is made up of 16 amino acids. The germline V gene encodes CDR1 SGHTA and CDR2 FQGNSA. V gave up 5 bases and J gave up 0 bases, with 14 bases separating them. CDR3 residues: CASSPQLGLSGNTIYF. The CDR3 DNA reads TGTGCCAGCAGCCCTCAATTGGGGCTCTCTGGAAACACCATATATTTT.

CDR3 in amino acids: CASSSDGTGYGYTF. CDR3 bases: TGCGCCAGCAGCAGCGATGGGACAGGTTATGGCTACACCTTC. J is TRBJ1-2 and V is TRBV5-1; 8 nucleotides align to TRBD1. CDR3 size: 14 residues. V was pared by 4 bases and J by 5 bases, with 7 bases of the junction left unmatched. CDR1 is SGHRS, CDR2 YFSETQ, per germline.

The V gene is TRBV11-2, the J gene TRBJ1-3, with D maybe TRBD1 (5 bases). Germline V gene data show CDR1 as SGHAT and CDR2 as FQNNGV. V lost 5 bases and J lost 4, with 18 bases in between. This CDR3 contains 16 residues. CDR3 sequence: CASSQGSWLGGNTIYF. For the CDR3, the DNA is TGTGCCAGCAGCCAGGGCTCCTGGTTGGGGGGAAACACCATATATTTT.

The J gene is TRBJ2-5, the V gene TRBV10-3; 11 bases are shared with TRBD1. This CDR3 is 14 amino acids long. Germline lookup yields CDR1 ENHRY and CDR2 SYGVKD. Trimming cost V 8 bases and J 5 bases; bases outside gene matches: 7. CDR3 amino acids: CAIWTGGKEETQYF. In DNA form, the CDR3 reads TGTGCCATCTGGACAGGGGGCAAGGAGGAGACCCAGTACTTC.

The chain joins TRBV4-3 to TRBJ1-1; 10 nucleotides match TRBD1. CDR3 length: 15 amino acids. V shed 4 bases and J 3 bases; nucleotides not matched to a gene: 5. Per germline, CDR1 LGHNA and CDR2 YSLEER. For the CDR3, the DNA is TGCGCCAGCAGCCCAGACAGGGGGCTGCACACTGAAGCTTTCTTT. It specifies CASSPDRGLHTEAFF.

The chain links TRBV27 to TRBJ2-7, with 7 nucleotides matching TRBD2. This CDR3 is built from 14 residues. V gave up 9 bases and J gave up 3 bases; unmatched junction bases: 11. Germline values: CDR1 MNHEY, CDR2 SMNVEV (reference sequence). The CDR3 reads CASRRGEDLYEQYF. As DNA, the CDR3 is TGTGCCAGTCGACGGGGGGAGGACCTCTACGAGCAGTACTTC.

The sample holds one count of this clone. This rearrangement joins TRBV5-1 to TRBJ2-6, with D possibly being TRBD1 (6 bases). V lost 4 bases, J lost 0 bases, and 20 bases lay in between. The CDR3 totals 19 residues. Germline-derived CDR1 and CDR2 are SGHRS and YFSETQ. CDR3 bases: TGCGCCAGCAGCCTCCTCACAGGGACCTCTCGCTCTGGGGCCAACGTCCTGACTTTC. As protein: CASSLLTGTSRSGANVLTF.

This chain uses TRBV5-5 with TRBJ1-1, with a possible D match to TRBD1 (6 bases). CDR1 is SGHKS and CDR2 is YYEKEE in the germline V gene (reference sequence). The CDR3 length is 15 residues. V gave up 4 bases and J gave up 0 bases, with 13 bases separating them. The CDR3 here is CASSPDRPMNTEAFF. CDR3 DNA sequence: TGTGCCAGCAGCCCTGACAGGCCGATGAACACTGAAGCTTTCTTT.

V is TRBV5-4 and J is TRBJ2-7, with 7 bases fitting TRBD1. The ends lost 4 bases at V and 2 bases at J; junction bases unmatched: 6. CDR1 is SGHNT and CDR2 is YYREEE in the germline V gene (reference sequence). The CDR3 is 14 amino acids. CDR3 nucleotides: TGTGCCAGCAGCCCGAGACAGGGCCCCTACGAGCAGTACTTC. It is translated as CASSPRQGPYEQYF.

The sample holds one count of this clone. Other DNA sequences within the sample encode an identical CDR3. The CDR3 region has the DNA TGTGCCAGCAGTTTACTAGCGGGAGTCTACAATGAGCAGTTCTTC. Its protein is CASSLLAGVYNEQFF. V is TRBV28 and J is TRBJ2-1; 10 nucleotides align to TRBD2. Germline CDR1 and CDR2: MDHEN and SYDVKM. CDR3 length equals 15 residues. V lost 2 bases and J lost 3; bases outside the gene matches: 1.

This clone was observed at least ten times. V gene TRBV7-2 combines with J gene TRBJ1-2; TRBD1 might be the D (5 bases). Germline CDR1 reads SGHTA; CDR2 reads FQGNSA. The length of the CDR3 is 15 residues. V was trimmed by 5 bases and J by 1 base, leaving 14 bases between them. The CDR3 bases are TGTGCCAGCAGCGCCAGCCAGGGAGGTAACTATGGCTACACCTTC. Amino acids: CASSASQGGNYGYTF.

J is TRBJ2-3 and V is TRBV5-1, with D tentatively TRBD2 (6 bases). The CDR3 length is 17 residues. Germline lookup yields CDR1 SGHRS and CDR2 YFSETQ. Trimming shortened V by 5 bases and J by 0 bases, and 19 bases separated the two germline ends. The CDR3 DNA is TGCGCCAGCAGGGAGAGGGCTAGCGTTGCTAGCACAGATACGCAGTATTTT. This codes for CASRERASVASTDTQYF.

This chain connects TRBV10-3 to TRBJ1-5, with 7 bases fitting TRBD1. Germline V lookup: CDR1 ENHRY, CDR2 SYGVKD. The ends lost 4 bases at V and 6 bases at J; junction bases unmatched: 9. CDR3 size: 15 residues. CDR3: CAISAGQDRSQPQHF. In DNA, the CDR3 is TGTGCCATCAGTGCCGGACAGGATCGGAGTCAGCCCCAGCATTTT.

This clone was picked up one time. The V call is TRBV5-6, the J call TRBJ2-7; 10 bases agree with TRBD1. The J segment lost 4 bases and the V segment lost 3 bases, leaving 4 bases of the junction unmatched. CDR1 is SGHDT and CDR2 is YYEEEE in the germline V gene. The CDR3 runs 14 residues. This CDR3 is CASSSPGQGYEQYF. The CDR3 DNA reads as TGTGCCAGCAGCTCCCCGGGACAGGGGTACGAGCAGTACTTC. Complete variable domain (other parts from reference TRBV5-6 and TRBJ2-7): DAGVTQSPTHLIKTRGQQVTLRCSPKSGHDTVSWYQQALGQGPQFIFQYYEEEERQRGNFPDRFSGHQFPNYSSELNVNALLLGDSALYLCASSSPGQGYEQYFGPGTRLTVT.

For the CDR3, the DNA is TGTGCCAGCAGCTTAGCGGGATGGATGGATGAGCAGTTCTTC. Translation gives CASSLAGWMDEQFF. V and J are TRBV11-2 and TRBJ2-1, with D possibly being TRBD2 (5 bases). Trimming left V 1 base short and J 8 bases short, with 12 bases between. Germline CDR1 reads SGHAT; CDR2 reads FQNNGV. The CDR3 extends over 14 amino acids. Looking up the rest from reference TRBV11-2 and TRBJ2-1 gives the full variable domain: EAGVAQSPRYKIIEKRQSVAFWCNPISGHATLYWYQQILGQGPKLLIQFQNNGVVDDSQLPKDRFSAERLKGVDSTLKIQPAKLEDSAVYLCASSLAGWMDEQFFGPGTRLTVL.

The chain couples TRBV3-1 (or the pseudogene TRBV3-2) to TRBJ1-3; D uncertain. With 1 base removed from V and 4 bases from J, the gap between germline ends came to 11 bases. The CDR3 runs 15 residues. Germline V lookup: CDR1 LGHDT, CDR2 YNNKEL (reference sequence). The CDR3 protein is CASSQGQVLGNTIYF. The CDR3 bases are TGTGCCAGCAGCCAAGGGCAGGTCTTAGGAAACACCATATATTTT.